These T cell receptor beta chains were read from a single sample in a study of T-cell memory formation after mild COVID-19. A single record per CDR3 protein comes from TCRdb applying MiXCR to the 5' RACE reads. The profile covers roughly 500,000 distinct CDR3 sequences, with about 20% appearing a single time and under 15% taken by the ten largest. The sequenced material came from PBMCs or a T cell subset sorted from them (not recorded which). Every receptor here comes from an adult woman who had mild COVID-19 (a few samples of this study predate the infection). Cell type and time point are not known. Both conserved end residues are part of each CDR3. The order of the fields is D gene, J gene, V gene, clone size, CDR3 DNA, CDR3 protein. A D gene is named only where the DNA matches it firmly. Rows may omit the clone size; those that give it use once, few, many or a size class.

>TRBD1|TRBJ1-2|TRBV27|few
TGTGCCAGCAGTCCGCTGGGACAGGCGGGGGGCTATGGCTACACCTTC
CASSPLGQAGGYGYTF
>-|TRBJ2-5|TRBV25-1|-
TGTGCCAGCAGTGCTTCCTCCCAAGAGACCCAGTACTTC
CASSASSQETQYF
>-|TRBJ2-5|TRBV13|-
TGTGCCAGCAGCCATTCGGACCTCGGACCGGGAGAGACCCAGTACTTC
CASSHSDLGPGETQYF
>TRBD1|TRBJ2-3|TRBV24-1|many
TGTGCCACCAGTGATTCGCCGAGACAGGGGTTCACAGATACGCAGTATTTT
CATSDSPRQGFTDTQYF
>-|TRBJ2-3|TRBV5-1|-
TGCGCCAGCAGCGACAGACCCACAGATACGCAGTATTTT
CASSDRPTDTQYF
>TRBD1|TRBJ1-2|TRBV4-2|-
TGTGCCAGCAGCCAAGATGGCAGGGGGCGCAATGTCTGGTATGGCTACACCTTC
CASSQDGRGRNVWYGYTF
>-|TRBJ1-3|TRBV20-1|few
TGCAGTGCCCGCCTACAGGGAGCTCCTGGAAACACCATATATTTT
CSARLQGAPGNTIYF
>-|TRBJ2-2|TRBV20-1|many
TGCAGTGCTAGAGATCCTCAAGGAGGGGGTCGGGAGCTGTTTTTT
CSARDPQGGGRELFF
>-|TRBJ1-5|TRBV9|-
TGTGCCAGCAGCGCCCGTCCTAGCAATCAGCCCCAGCATTTT
CASSARPSNQPQHF
>TRBD1|TRBJ1-4|TRBV24-1|many
TGTGCCACCAGTGACACCGGGACAGGGGATGAAAAACTGTTTTTT
CATSDTGTGDEKLFF
>-|TRBJ2-3|TRBV15|few
TGTGCCACCAGCCCCCGAGGGGAAGATACGCAGTATTTT
CATSPRGEDTQYF
>-|TRBJ2-7|TRBV4-1|-
TGCGCCAGCAGCCATTCCGAGGACAGAAGCGAGCAGTACTTC
CASSHSEDRSEQYF
>TRBD2|TRBJ2-1|TRBV11-3|-
TGTGCCAGCAGCTACGGGGGACTAGCGGGAGGGCCGGACAATGAGCAGTTCTTC
CASSYGGLAGGPDNEQFF
>TRBD1|TRBJ1-4|TRBV12-3/TRBV12-4|-
TGTGCCAGCACCCTCGAACGGGACAGCTATAATGAAAAACTGTTTTTT
CASTLERDSYNEKLFF
>TRBD2|TRBJ2-7|TRBV3-1|-
TGTGCCAGCAGCTCCAGACTAGCGGGGGGAAATAAGGGGTCCTACGAGCAGTACTTC
CASSSRLAGGNKGSYEQYF
>-|TRBJ2-2|TRBV6-5|-
TGTGCCAGCAGTTACTCGAGTCGGTGGGGCGGGGAGCTGTTTTTT
CASSYSSRWGGELFF
>-|TRBJ1-5|TRBV12-3/TRBV12-4|-
TGTGCCAGCAGCACCCGGACGGCCGGTTATCAGCCCCAGCATTTT
CASSTRTAGYQPQHF